This passage covers 17 T cell receptor beta chains from one sample sequenced in a study of graft-versus-host responses after intestinal transplantation. Assay: immunoSEQ multiplex PCR; the TCRdb copy retains only in-frame clones and omits some. Of about 15,000 clones in the sample, 30% to 35% were seen once. The sequencing used alloreactive CD4+ T cells from a mixed lymphocyte reaction culture, collected before intestinal transplant. Noted subset: CFSE-low proliferating T cells sorted from roughly six-day pre-transplant mixed lymphocyte reaction (GvH or HvG direction). These receptors were collected from a human patient who received an intestinal transplant.

The CDR3 reads CASSDSKLRDTSYEQYF. In nucleotides, the CDR3 is TGTGCCAGCAGTGACTCGAAACTCCGGGACACCTCCTACGAGCAGTACTTC. The V and J genes are TRBV6-4 and TRBJ2-7; tentative D call: TRBD1 (6 bases). The V and J ends lost 0 bases and 0 bases respectively, with 15 bases between them. This CDR3 region has 17 residues. The germline V gene encodes CDR1 MRHNA and CDR2 SNTAGT.

The chain carries TRBV5-6 and TRBJ1-2; D possibly corresponds to TRBD1 (6 bases). Germline-derived CDR1 and CDR2 are SGHDT and YYEEEE. V was clipped by 0 bases and J by 8 bases, with 11 bases between them. The CDR3 contains 13 residues. CDR3 in DNA: TGTGCCAGCAGCTTGGACAGGGTGGGCGGCTACACCTTC. Its protein is CASSLDRVGGYTF. The full variable domain, rest sourced from reference TRBV5-6 and TRBJ1-2, is DAGVTQSPTHLIKTRGQQVTLRCSPKSGHDTVSWYQQALGQGPQFIFQYYEEEERQRGNFPDRFSGHQFPNYSSELNVNALLLGDSALYLCASSLDRVGGYTFGSGTRLTVV.

In this sample, this clone turned up a few times. The chain combines TRBV6-5 with TRBJ2-7; no reliable D call. Germline V gene lookup returns CDR1 MNHEY and CDR2 SVGAGI. The germline V and J ends were trimmed by 1 base and 0 bases, with 7 bases remaining between them. This CDR3 contains 14 residues. Here the CDR3 DNA reads TGTGCCAGCAGTTACTTCGGTCCCTCCTACGAGCAGTACTTC. Protein product: CASSYFGPSYEQYF.

V and J are TRBV11-2 and TRBJ2-1, with D unresolved. The CDR3 has 13 amino acids. V was cut by 5 bases and J by 3 bases, with 8 bases left in between. Germline V CDR1 and CDR2: SGHAT, FQNNGV. In nucleotides, the CDR3 is TGTGCCAGCAGCGGGATAGGCTACAATGAGCAGTTCTTC. It specifies CASSGIGYNEQFF.

The chain joins TRBV5-1 to TRBJ2-3; D unresolved. Trimming removed 5 bases at V and 2 bases at J, with 9 bases between. This CDR3 region has 13 residues. CDR1 and CDR2 from the germline V gene are SGHRS and YFSETQ. CDR3 sequence reads: CASRPHATDTQYF. The CDR3 region has the DNA TGCGCCAGCAGACCTCATGCCACAGATACGCAGTATTTT. Variable domain in full (rest from reference TRBV5-1 and TRBJ2-3): KAGVTQTPRYLIKTRGQQVTLSCSPISGHRSVSWYQQTPGQGLQFLFEYFSETQRNKGNFPGRFSGRQFSNSRSEMNVSTLELGDSALYLCASRPHATDTQYFGPGTRLTVL.

With regard to this clone: One junction end does not reproduce the germline sequence, and a read error may be involved. The rearrangement uses TRBV25-1 and TRBJ2-7; D is uncertain. Per the germline V gene, CDR1 is MGHDK and CDR2 is SYGVNS. This CDR3 region has 9 residues. The DNA for the CDR3 is TGCCTGCGGTCCTACGAGCAGTACTTC. Residues: CLRSYEQYF.

The chain combines TRBV7-9 with TRBJ1-2; no clear D gene. CDR3 length: 12 amino acids. Trimming removed 3 bases from V and 2 bases from J, with 4 bases in between. CDR1 and CDR2 from the germline V gene are SEHNR and FQNEAQ (reference sequence). The CDR3 DNA follows: TGTGCCAGCAGCTTCGGAAACTATGGCTACACCTTC. Its protein product is CASSFGNYGYTF.

This clone is medium-sized in the sample. V gene TRBV5-1 combines with J gene TRBJ1-3; TRBD1 matches 9 bases. CDR3 size: 16 residues. With 0 bases clipped from V and 5 bases from J, the junction kept 6 bases outside the gene matches. CDR1 and CDR2 (germline): SGHRS, YFSETQ. The CDR3 sequence: CASSLGYRGRRNTIYF. In nucleotides, the CDR3 is TGCGCCAGCAGCTTGGGATACAGGGGGCGAAGAAACACCATATATTTT.

There are a few counts of this clone. The rearrangement uses TRBV18 and TRBJ1-1, with 7 bases matching TRBD1. Germline V lookup: CDR1 KGHSH, CDR2 LQKENI. The ends lost 4 bases at V and 1 base at J; junction bases unmatched: 0. The CDR3 consists of 13 residues. The CDR3 DNA follows: TGTGCCAGCTCACAGGGGGCGAACACTGAAGCTTTCTTT. The encoded protein is CASSQGANTEAFF.

This clone has a handful of counts. The chain uses TRBV28 and TRBJ1-6, with D possibly being TRBD1 (6 bases). The CDR3 has 15 residues. V was trimmed by 6 bases and J by 9 bases, leaving 18 bases between them. CDR1 is MDHEN and CDR2 is SYDVKM in the germline V gene. The CDR3 region has the DNA TGTGCCAGCAGGCGTGAAGGGGGAGTGCGTTCACCCCTCCACTTT. It yields the protein CASRREGGVRSPLHF. The entire variable domain, with the rest obtained from reference TRBV28 and TRBJ1-6, is as follows: DVKVTQSSRYLVKRTGEKVFLECVQDMDHENMFWYRQDPGLGLRLIYFSYDVKMKEKGDIPEGYSVSREKKERFSLILESASTNQTSMYLCASRREGGVRSPLHFGNGTRLTVT.

This clone was seen more than once but under ten times. Other DNA sequences in the same sample also yield this CDR3. The J gene is TRBJ1-4, the V gene TRBV30; D ambiguous. Germline V CDR1 and CDR2: GTSNPN, SVGIG (reference sequence). The CDR3 contains 15 residues. Trimming removed 0 bases from V and 1 base from J, with 9 bases in between. CDR3 amino acids: CAWSVLRLTNEKLFF. The CDR3 nucleotides read TGTGCCTGGAGTGTACTGCGGTTAACTAATGAAAAACTGTTTTTT.

Worth noting for this clone: Other DNA sequences of this sample code for an identical CDR3. The rearrangement joins TRBV7-3 to TRBJ2-1, with 8 bases aligning to TRBD2. CDR1 SGHTA and CDR2 FQGTGA come from the germline V gene. With V trimmed by 1 base and J by 4 bases, 3 bases remained unmatched. The CDR3 runs 15 residues. This CDR3 is CASSLIGGEYNEQFF. In DNA, the CDR3 is TGTGCCAGCAGCTTAATCGGGGGGGAATACAATGAGCAGTTCTTC. Complete variable domain (other parts from reference TRBV7-3 and TRBJ2-1): GAGVSQTPSNKVTEKGKYVELRCDPISGHTALYWYRQSLGQGPEFLIYFQGTGAADDSGLPNDRFFAVRPEGSVSTLKIQRTERGDSAVYLCASSLIGGEYNEQFFGPGTRLTVL.

Turning to this clone: This may stem from a read error, because a much larger clone lies one nucleotide away. Other DNA sequences from this sample encode an identical CDR3 as well. The rearrangement uses TRBV5-4 and TRBJ2-5; 7 bases are a match to TRBD2. The CDR3 length is 14 residues. The germline gives CDR1 SGHNT, CDR2 YYREEE (reference sequence). Trimming at V came to 0 bases and at J to 5 bases, leaving 4 bases not matched to a gene. In DNA, the CDR3 is TGTGCCAGCAGCTTGGGGGGGGGAGGGGAGACCCAGTACTTC. Amino acids: CASSLGGGGETQYF.

This clone was detected only a few times. The V call is TRBV15, the J call TRBJ2-2; D gene unclear. Trimming cost V 2 bases and J 8 bases, with 3 bases left between them. Germline CDR1 reads LNHNV; CDR2 reads YYDKDF (reference sequence). The length of the CDR3 is 11 residues. The CDR3 region has the DNA TGTGCCACCAGCAGATTGGGGGAGCTGTTTTTT. Residues: CATSRLGELFF.

The CDR3 DNA reads TGCGCCAGCAGCTTGGTTGACCCGACAGGAAACACCATATATTTT. It encodes CASSLVDPTGNTIYF. V and J are TRBV5-1 and TRBJ1-3, with D hard to call. Trimming cost V 0 bases and J 4 bases, with 11 bases left between them. The CDR3 loop spans 15 amino acids. The germline CDR1 and CDR2 sequences are SGHRS and YFSETQ.

This clone was detected only a few times. The chain is built from TRBV18 and TRBJ1-6; D not resolved. V lost 0 bases and J lost 4, with 10 bases in between. CDR1 is KGHSH, CDR2 LQKENI, per germline. The CDR3 extends over 16 amino acids. CDR3 in amino acids: CASSPPNSQYNSPLHF. The CDR3 DNA reads as TGTGCCAGCTCACCACCGAATAGCCAGTATAATTCACCCCTCCACTTT.

This clone has a handful of counts. V usage is TRBV6-1 and J usage is TRBJ2-1; no firm D call. Germline assignment: CDR1 MNHNS and CDR2 SASEGT. The germline V and J ends were trimmed by 3 bases and 0 bases, with 9 bases remaining between them. This CDR3 contains 15 residues. The CDR3 nucleotides read TGTGCCAGCAGTGACGCCGCCCGCTCCTACAATGAGCAGTTCTTC. It is translated as CASSDAARSYNEQFF.